The rows below give T cell receptor beta chains drawn from one sample of a study of blood T cells in healthy people across ages. MiXCR, applied by TCRdb to the 5' RACE reads, yields one record per CDR3 protein. The table includes more than 700,000 distinct CDR3 sequences, less than 70% detected once. Sample: blood. These TCRs come from a man aged 80 or over in good health. Both conserved end residues are trimmed from each CDR3. A D gene is named only where the DNA matches it firmly. The size of a clone is reported for some rows only, either as once, few or many, or as a class for expanded clones.

v_call: TRBV18; clone_size: .; d_call: .; j_call: TRBJ2-7; cdr3_length: 11; cdr3_aa: ASSPDSRNEQY
v_call: TRBV7-9; clone_size: .; d_call: TRBD1; j_call: .; cdr3_length: 13; cdr3_aa: ASSPSDRGPYEQY
v_call: TRBV7-2; clone_size: .; d_call: .; j_call: TRBJ2-2; cdr3_length: 12; cdr3_aa: ASSLGGAAGELF
v_call: TRBV7-2; clone_size: .; d_call: .; j_call: TRBJ2-2; cdr3_length: 16; cdr3_aa: ASSFRWGGGPNTGELF
v_call: TRBV12-3/TRBV12-4; clone_size: .; d_call: TRBD1; j_call: TRBJ1-2; cdr3_length: 12; cdr3_aa: ASSPGQGAGGYT
v_call: TRBV4-1; clone_size: .; d_call: TRBD2; j_call: TRBJ2-3; cdr3_length: 16; cdr3_aa: ASSHTRLRGVRADTQY
v_call: TRBV5-1; clone_size: few; d_call: .; j_call: TRBJ2-5; cdr3_length: 11; cdr3_aa: ASSWQGQETQY
v_call: TRBV5-1; clone_size: few; d_call: .; j_call: TRBJ2-7; cdr3_length: 11; cdr3_aa: ASRQGRAYEQY
v_call: TRBV10-3; clone_size: .; d_call: TRBD1; j_call: TRBJ1-5; cdr3_length: 11; cdr3_aa: AISEAGQAPQH
v_call: TRBV29-1; clone_size: few; d_call: .; j_call: TRBJ1-4; cdr3_length: 13; cdr3_aa: SGGGRAGNNEKLF
v_call: TRBV12-3/TRBV12-4; clone_size: many; d_call: TRBD2; j_call: TRBJ2-1; cdr3_length: 11; cdr3_aa: ATTIDGGGEQF
v_call: TRBV27; clone_size: .; d_call: TRBD2; j_call: TRBJ2-3; cdr3_length: 14; cdr3_aa: ASSLWLAGVTGYAY
v_call: TRBV7-2; clone_size: .; d_call: .; j_call: TRBJ2-3; cdr3_length: 12; cdr3_aa: ASSYFRGTDTQY
v_call: TRBV2; clone_size: .; d_call: .; j_call: TRBJ1-5; cdr3_length: 12; cdr3_aa: ASSEQVGNQPQH
v_call: TRBV27; clone_size: .; d_call: TRBD1; j_call: TRBJ2-5; cdr3_length: 14; cdr3_aa: ASSPQQGAGVETQY
v_call: TRBV7-3; clone_size: .; d_call: .; j_call: TRBJ1-2; cdr3_length: 13; cdr3_aa: ASSPRLNSVYGYT
v_call: TRBV4-2; clone_size: few; d_call: TRBD1; j_call: TRBJ1-6; cdr3_length: 15; cdr3_aa: ASSQLPPGQGVSPLH
v_call: TRBV18; clone_size: few; d_call: .; j_call: TRBJ2-5; cdr3_length: 13; cdr3_aa: ASSRDFTSRETQY